This T cell receptor (beta chain) was found in a study of T-cell memory formation after mild COVID-19. Study-wide background: Clusters were largely donor specific.

Study findings and constraints: Among clones contracting day 15 to 85, CD4/CD8 was balanced, whereas later expanders leaned CD4+.

This clonotype was recorded once. Its antigen is undetermined. Researchers used 5'RACE with constant-segment primers to make TCR alpha and TCR beta cDNA libraries that carry sample barcodes and UMIs. MiXCR, applied by TCRdb to the 5' RACE reads, yields one record per CDR3 protein. The table includes about 610,000 distinct CDR3 sequences, approximately 15% detected once. Looked up from germline, CDR1 is SGHKS and CDR2 is YYEKEE (reference sequence). CDR3 length: 15 amino acids. J was trimmed by 6 bases and V by 1 base; bases with no gene match: 7. The sequenced material came from PBMCs or a T cell subset sorted from them (not recorded which). The rearrangement links TRBV5-5 to TRBJ2-7; 10 bases are shared with TRBD2. This receptor was taken from an adult woman who had mild COVID-19 (a few samples of this study predate the infection). Cell type and time point are not known. The CDR3 nucleotides are TGTGCCAGCAGCTTGAGCGGGGGGGGCCTGAGCGAGCAGTACTTC. It translates to CASSLSGGGLSEQYF.